The subject of this entry is one TCR beta chain. Germline V gives CDR1 MNHNS, CDR2 SASEGT. The CDR3 contains 15 residues. The data were obtained in a study of T cells expressing NK-cell markers. Background on the study: Repertoires of TCR beta were obtained from T cells sorted as CD3+CD56+NKG2C+, CD3+CD56+NKG2C- and CD3+CD56-NKG2C+.

TCRdb reprocessed the 5' RACE reads and keeps a single row for each CDR3 protein, giving no DNA. Here the sample table reports 200,000 to 300,000 distinct CDR3 sequences. The chain couples TRBV6-1 to TRBJ1-6; no DNA is available, so the TRBD1 call from TCRdb remains unchecked. This sequence originates from a woman aged 18-70 years in good health. Sequencing was carried out using blood T cells: a sorted CD56 or NKG2C T cell subset, CD4+ or CD8+ T cells, or bulk PBMC T cells (not recorded which). The CDR3 loop is CASSGGQGNNSPLHF.